The rows below give T cell receptor beta chains drawn from one sample of a study of early T cells in non-severe SARS-CoV-2 infection. From the 5' RACE reads, TCRdb called clonotypes with MiXCR, one entry per CDR3 protein. Among 55,000 to 70,000 distinct CDR3 sequences listed, under 10% were seen once. Material for sequencing was whole blood. All receptors come from an adult who was a healthcare worker with PCR-confirmed SARS-CoV-2 infection or an uninfected control (not recorded which). Both conserved end residues are part of each CDR3. Part of the rows lack a size; the others show once, few, many or a class for expanded clones.

CDR3,size,V
CASSFNGPGTDTQYF,few,TRBV7-6
CASSIQGGDTEAFF,many,TRBV19
CASSESGSGGSYEQYF,few,TRBV2
CSAPMGYTGELFF,many,TRBV20-1
CASSQGRGSGANVLTF,.,TRBV4-2
CSADRSLLETQYF,.,TRBV20-1
CSVYTSGTYNEQFF,few,TRBV29-1
CSVEDRGPWETQYF,.,TRBV29-1
CASSEEAGMNSPLHF,many,TRBV2
CATSREGSSSNEQFF,many,TRBV15